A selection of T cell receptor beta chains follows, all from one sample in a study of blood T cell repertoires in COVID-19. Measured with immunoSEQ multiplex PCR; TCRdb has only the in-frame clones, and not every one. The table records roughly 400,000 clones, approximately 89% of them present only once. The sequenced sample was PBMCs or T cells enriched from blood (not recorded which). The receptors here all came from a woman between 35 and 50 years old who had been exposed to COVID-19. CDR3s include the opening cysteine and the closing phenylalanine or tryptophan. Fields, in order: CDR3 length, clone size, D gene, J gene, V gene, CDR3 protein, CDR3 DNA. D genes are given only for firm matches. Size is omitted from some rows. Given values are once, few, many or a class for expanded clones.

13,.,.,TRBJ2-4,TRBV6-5,CASSYPGALARYF,TGTGCCAGCAGTTACCCAGGGGCCCTGGCTCGTTACTTC
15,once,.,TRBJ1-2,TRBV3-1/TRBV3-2,CASSYEWTANAGYTF,TGTGCCAGCAGTTACGAGTGGACAGCCAATGCTGGCTACACCTTC
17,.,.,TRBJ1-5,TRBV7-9,CASSSTVGASSNQPQHF,TGTGCCAGCAGCTCGACGGTGGGAGCCAGTAGCAATCAGCCCCAGCATTTT
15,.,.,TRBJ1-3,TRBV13,CASSPSGTRENTIYF,TGTGCCAGCAGCCCCTCCGGGACTAGGGAAAACACCATATATTTT
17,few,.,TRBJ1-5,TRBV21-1,CASSNEKQEDSNQPQHF,TGTGCCAGCAGCAACGAAAAACAAGAGGATAGCAATCAGCCCCAGCATTTT
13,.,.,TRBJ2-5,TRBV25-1,CASSVAGVETQYF,TGTGCCAGCAGTGTGGCAGGGGTGGAGACCCAGTACTTC
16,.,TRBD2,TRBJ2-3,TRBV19,CASSMVQREGPDTQYF,TGTGCCAGTAGTATGGTCCAGCGGGAGGGTCCAGATACGCAGTATTTT
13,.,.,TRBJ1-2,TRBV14,CASSQGLIYGYTF,TGTGCCAGCAGCCAGGGACTGATCTATGGCTACACCTTC
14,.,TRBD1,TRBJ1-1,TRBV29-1,CSVSGQGANTEAFF,TGCAGCGTCTCGGGCCAGGGGGCGAACACTGAAGCTTTCTTT
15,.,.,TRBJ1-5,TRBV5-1,CASSLSGGGNQPQHF,TGCGCCAGCAGCTTGTCGGGAGGGGGCAATCAGCCCCAGCATTTT
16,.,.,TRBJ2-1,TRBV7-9,CASSSLPGHIYNEQFF,TGTGCCAGTAGCTCACTACCGGGACACATATACAATGAGCAGTTCTTC
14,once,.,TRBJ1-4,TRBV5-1,CASSLSGKNEKLFF,TGCGCCAGCAGCTTGTCCGGTAAGAATGAAAAACTGTTTTTT